These 3 T cell receptor beta chains came from one sample sequenced in a study of blood T cell repertoires in COVID-19. Using immunoSEQ multiplex PCR, the repertoire was profiled, and TCRdb retains in-frame clones only, with some absent. Here the sample spans about 130,000 clones, 80% to 90% being singletons. Sequenced input: peripheral blood. The receptors were gathered from a woman aged 55 to 70 with acute or convalescent COVID-19.

The rearrangement joins TRBV4-2 to TRBJ2-7; D possibly corresponds to TRBD2 (6 bases). Trimming took 0 bases from V and 3 from J, leaving 12 bases between them. This CDR3 has 15 amino acids. CDR1 and CDR2 (germline): LGHNA, YNFKEQ. CDR3 sequence: CASSQEAGLSYEQYV. CDR3 nucleotide sequence: TGTGCCAGCAGCCAAGAAGCGGGTTTAAGCTACGAGCAGTACGTC.

The CDR3 protein is CASSDWTLLSYTF. The CDR3 DNA sequence: TGTGCCAGCAGTGATTGGACACTTCTTAGCTACACCTTC. The rearrangement uses TRBV6-1 and TRBJ1-2; D perhaps matches TRBD1 (5 bases). Per germline, CDR1 MNHNS and CDR2 SASEGT. V lost 3 bases and J lost 9, with 14 bases in between. This CDR3 has 13 residues.

This CDR3 is CASRTSGTRSETQYF. Here the CDR3 DNA reads TGTGCCAGCAGAACCTCCGGGACTAGGTCAGAGACCCAGTACTTC. The chain combines TRBV27 with TRBJ2-5, with 8 bases fitting TRBD2. CDR3 length equals 15 residues. Trimming removed 6 bases from V and 4 bases from J; junction bases left unmatched: 10. From germline, CDR1 is MNHEY and CDR2 SMNVEV (reference sequence).